Shown below are 17 T cell receptor beta chains from a single sample sequenced in a study of T cells in Graves' hyperthyroidism and ophthalmopathy. Amplified TCR beta CDR3 regions derived from RNA transcripts. A first-round RT-PCR of the TCR CDR3 used the HTBI primer set. One entry per CDR3 protein results from TCRdb running MiXCR on the multiplex PCR reads. Here the sample spans 600,000 or so distinct CDR3 sequences, roughly 16% being singletons. Sequenced input: blood. The receptor set was obtained from a woman in her 30s with Graves' hyperthyroidism.

This clonotype showed up many times. The chain joins TRBV30 to TRBJ1-2, with 7 bases matching TRBD1. Germline CDR1 GTSNPN, CDR2 SVGIG (reference sequence). Trimming cost V 4 bases and J 7 bases; bases outside gene matches: 9. This CDR3 contains 13 residues. CDR3 DNA: TGTGCCTGGATCCTCTACAGGGGCGGTGGCTACACCTTC. As protein: CAWILYRGGGYTF. Variable domain in full (rest from reference TRBV30 and TRBJ1-2): SQTIHQWPATLVQPVGSPLSLECTVEGTSNPNLYWYRQAAGRGLQLLFYSVGIGQISSEVPQNLSASRPQDRQFILSSKKLLLSDSGFYLCAWILYRGGGYTFGSGTRLTVV.

This clonotype was seen many times. The chain couples TRBV7-3 to TRBJ2-7; TRBD2 aligns across 11 bases. Germline lookup yields CDR1 SGHTA and CDR2 FQGTGA. The CDR3 has 15 residues. V shed 5 bases and J 2 bases; nucleotides not matched to a gene: 5. CDR3 in DNA: TGTGCCAGCAGCCCAATAGCGGGAGGGCCCTACGAGCAGTACTTC. It codes for CASSPIAGGPYEQYF.

This clonotype has ten or more counts. The chain is built from TRBV20-1 and TRBJ1-2; D is perhaps TRBD1 (5 bases). V lost 0 bases to trimming and J lost 3 bases, with 11 bases between them. The CDR3 loop spans 14 amino acids. In germline, CDR1 is DFQATT, CDR2 SNEGSKA (reference sequence). In DNA form, the CDR3 reads TGCAGTGCTAGAGATCTGAAAGGGGACTATGGCTACACCTTC. It specifies CSARDLKGDYGYTF.

The rearrangement joins TRBV12-3 or TRBV12-4 to TRBJ1-5; D call uncertain. This CDR3 has 18 residues. Deletions cut 4 bases from V and 0 bases from J, with 19 bases between. This CDR3 is CASSSGPDAVYSNQPQHF. The CDR3 DNA sequence: TGTGCCAGCAGTTCCGGGCCAGATGCCGTTTATAGCAATCAGCCCCAGCATTTT.

This clonotype appeared many times. V and J are TRBV20-1 and TRBJ1-1; 7 bases match TRBD1. From germline, CDR1 is DFQATT and CDR2 SNEGSKA (reference sequence). CDR3 length equals 14 residues. Trimming cost V 6 bases and J 0 bases; bases outside gene matches: 7. CDR3 sequence: CSAHGDRLNTEAFF. The CDR3 DNA reads TGCAGTGCGCATGGGGACAGACTGAACACTGAAGCTTTCTTT.

In its sample, this clonotype was seen many times. The V and J genes are TRBV6-5 and TRBJ2-5; D possibly matches TRBD1 or TRBD2 (5 bases each). The ends were cut back, 2 bases at V and 2 bases at J, with 9 bases in the middle. The CDR3 covers 14 residues. The germline V gene encodes CDR1 MNHEY and CDR2 SVGAGI. The CDR3 DNA follows: TGTGCCAGCAGTTACCCTGGGGGTCAAGAGACCCAGTACTTC. Encoded protein: CASSYPGGQETQYF.

The rearrangement joins TRBV7-8 to TRBJ2-2, with TRBD2 matching 9 bases. With 4 bases clipped from V and 4 bases from J, the junction kept 7 bases outside the gene matches. The CDR3 is 16 residues long. Germline V gene lookup returns CDR1 SGHVS and CDR2 FQNEAQ. The CDR3 DNA sequence: TGTGCCAGCAGCTATGGGTTAGCGGGAGTCACCGGGGAGCTGTTTTTT. Translated: CASSYGLAGVTGELFF.

This clonotype was counted between two and nine times. The V gene is TRBV5-1, the J gene TRBJ2-3; 7 nucleotides line up with TRBD2. This CDR3 contains 20 residues. Per germline, CDR1 SGHRS and CDR2 YFSETQ. V trimming: 0 bases; J trimming: 1 base; junction bases outside the gene matches: 17. CDR3 sequence (DNA): TGCGCCAGCAGCTTGGCCCCCACCTCTAGCGGCATGGGGGGCACAGATACGCAGTATTTT. This codes for CASSLAPTSSGMGGTDTQYF.

This clonotype was seen ten or more times. The chain links TRBV28 to TRBJ2-7; D not resolved. Germline V gene lookup returns CDR1 MDHEN and CDR2 SYDVKM. The CDR3 consists of 13 residues. Trimming took 3 bases from V and 3 from J, leaving 9 bases between them. CDR3 residues: CASSFRSSYEQYF. CDR3 DNA sequence: TGTGCCAGCAGTTTTCGTTCCAGCTACGAGCAGTACTTC.

This clonotype was seen ten or more times. The chain uses TRBV5-1 and TRBJ2-3, with D perhaps TRBD2 (5 bases). The CDR3 has 15 amino acids. Trimming pared 4 bases from V and 0 bases from J, leaving 12 bases between. The germline CDR1 and CDR2 sequences are SGHRS and YFSETQ. The chain's CDR3 is CASSAAGWSTDTQYF. In DNA, the CDR3 is TGCGCCAGCAGCGCGGCGGGCTGGAGCACAGATACGCAGTATTTT.

This clonotype was counted many times. The V call is TRBV28, the J call TRBJ2-7, with TRBD1 matching over 7 bases. The germline V gene has CDR1 MDHEN and CDR2 SYDVKM. The V gene end was trimmed by 4 bases and the J gene end by 1 base; junction bases not matched to a gene: 7. There are 15 residues in the CDR3. In DNA, the CDR3 is TGTGCCAGCAGTTCTTCACACAGGGGTTCCTACGAGCAGTACTTC. This encodes CASSSSHRGSYEQYF. Full variable domain (rest looked up from reference TRBV28 and TRBJ2-7): DVKVTQSSRYLVKRTGEKVFLECVQDMDHENMFWYRQDPGLGLRLIYFSYDVKMKEKGDIPEGYSVSREKKERFSLILESASTNQTSMYLCASSSSHRGSYEQYFGPGTRLTVT.

This clonotype was seen repeatedly, ten times or more. The gene calls are TRBV20-1 and TRBJ2-1; 7 nucleotides align to TRBD1. CDR3 length: 14 residues. J gave up 5 bases and V 4 bases, and 8 bases lay outside the gene matches. The germline CDR1 and CDR2 sequences are DFQATT and SNEGSKA (reference sequence). CDR3 residues: CSAISQGVNNEQFF. CDR3 coding DNA: TGCAGTGCTATCTCCCAGGGGGTTAACAATGAGCAGTTCTTC.

This clonotype was recorded many times. The rearrangement joins TRBV2 to TRBJ1-1; D might be TRBD1 (5 bases). Germline V lookup: CDR1 SNHLY, CDR2 FYNNEI. Trimming shortened V by 8 bases and J by 3 bases, and 16 bases separated the two germline ends. The CDR3 totals 14 residues. CDR3 in DNA: TGTGCCAGCGCCTCGGGGGTGGGGGACACTGAAGCTTTCTTT. It codes for CASASGVGDTEAFF.

In its sample, this clonotype was seen a few times. V is TRBV6-1 and J is TRBJ1-1; D possibly corresponds to TRBD1 (6 bases). The CDR3 contains 13 residues. Looked up from germline, CDR1 is MNHNS and CDR2 is SASEGT. The V end was cut by 1 base, the J end by 5 bases, with 8 bases between. The CDR3 DNA reads as TGTGCCAGCAGTGAAGATAGGGGGACTGAAGCTTTCTTT. Encoded protein: CASSEDRGTEAFF.

This clonotype was seen more than once but under ten times. This chain connects TRBV6-1 to TRBJ2-2; 9 bases line up with TRBD2. The V and J ends lost 7 bases and 4 bases, in that order; junction bases with no gene match: 13. The CDR3 loop spans 17 amino acids. Germline V gene data show CDR1 as MNHNS and CDR2 as SASEGT. For the CDR3, the DNA is TGTGCCAGCACAGGGGGGGGTAGCGGGAGCTCCACCGGGGAGCTGTTTTTT. The encoded protein is CASTGGGSGSSTGELFF.

The chain links TRBV28 to TRBJ1-3; the D gene is possibly TRBD1 (6 bases). V was pared by 5 bases and J by 0 bases, with 20 bases between. The length of the CDR3 is 18 residues. In germline, CDR1 is MDHEN, CDR2 SYDVKM. The CDR3 bases are TGTGCCAGCAGTCGCCAATTCTTTTGGGGGCTCTCTGGAAACACCATATATTTT. As protein: CASSRQFFWGLSGNTIYF.

This clonotype appeared many times. The V and J genes are TRBV12-5 and TRBJ2-7; D gene ambiguous. Germline values: CDR1 LGHNT, CDR2 FRNRAP. The CDR3 has 12 amino acids. Trimming removed 0 bases from V and 4 bases from J, with 4 bases in between. CDR3 sequence: CASGLVGYEQYF. The CDR3 coding sequence is TGTGCTAGTGGTTTGGTCGGTTACGAGCAGTACTTC.